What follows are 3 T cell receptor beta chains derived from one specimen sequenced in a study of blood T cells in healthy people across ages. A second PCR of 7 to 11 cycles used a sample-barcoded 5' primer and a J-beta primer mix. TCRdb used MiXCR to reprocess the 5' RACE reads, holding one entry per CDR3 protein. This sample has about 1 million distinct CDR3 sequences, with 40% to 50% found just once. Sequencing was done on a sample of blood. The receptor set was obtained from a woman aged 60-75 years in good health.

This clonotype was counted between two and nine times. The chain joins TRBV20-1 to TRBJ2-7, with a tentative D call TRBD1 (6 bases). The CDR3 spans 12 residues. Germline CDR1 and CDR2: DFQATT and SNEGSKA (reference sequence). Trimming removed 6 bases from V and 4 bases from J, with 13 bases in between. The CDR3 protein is CSATGTRYEQYF. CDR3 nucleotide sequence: TGCAGTGCGACCGGGACAAGGTACGAGCAGTACTTC.

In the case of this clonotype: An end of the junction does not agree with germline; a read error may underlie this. The CDR3 loop reads CASSENREYSYGYTF. The DNA of the CDR3 is TGTGCCAGCAGCGAGAACAGGGAATATAGCTATGGTTACACCTTC. The V and J genes are TRBV5-6 and TRBJ1-2; TRBD1 might be the D (6 bases). From germline, CDR1 is SGHDT and CDR2 YYEEEE. This CDR3 contains 15 residues.

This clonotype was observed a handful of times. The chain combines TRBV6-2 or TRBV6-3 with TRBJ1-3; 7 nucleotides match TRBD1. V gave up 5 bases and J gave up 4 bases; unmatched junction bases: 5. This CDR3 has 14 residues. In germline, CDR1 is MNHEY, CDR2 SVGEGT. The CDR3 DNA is TGTGCCAGCAGTCCCGGGACAGCCGGAAACACCATATATTTT. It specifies CASSPGTAGNTIYF.